The clone carrying this TCR beta chain was observed a few times. The source of the sample is a study of blood T cells in healthy people across ages. Healthy Russian Caucasian donors spanned ages 6 to 90 years. A sample-barcoded 5' primer and a J-beta primer mix were used in a second PCR of about 7 to 11 cycles. Tagging of each cDNA molecule was performed by a template-switch adaptor with 12 random nucleotides. TCRdb analysed the 5' RACE reads with MiXCR anew, one entry per CDR3 protein. The data show fewer than 2 million distinct CDR3 sequences, with about two fifths seen just once and about 21% held by the top ten. Sequenced material: blood. The receptor was isolated from a human donor in good health.

The CDR3 coding sequence is TGCAGCGTGAGTTTAGGACAGTCCGGGAACACTGAAGCTTTCTTT. Protein sequence: CSVSLGQSGNTEAFF. V and J are TRBV29-1 and TRBJ1-1; tentatively, D is TRBD1 (6 bases). Germline V gives CDR1 SQVTM, CDR2 ANQGSEA. CDR3 size: 15 residues. With 6 bases removed from V and 1 base from J, the gap between germline ends came to 18 bases.